The rows below give T cell receptor beta chains drawn from one sample of a study of cytomegalovirus exposure and HLA in healthy donors. TCRdb keeps only in-frame clones here, not all; method: immunoSEQ multiplex PCR. The listing contains 80,000 or so clones. The sequenced sample was PBMCs. The source is a young woman in good health and CMV-seronegative. Each CDR3 is given with its conserved first and last residue. The D gene is left open where the match is weak.

TRBV7-2	TRBJ2-4	TRBD2	CASSFKRDRKNIQYF	TGTGCCAGCAGCTTTAAGCGGGACCGAAAAAACATTCAGTACTTC
TRBV30	TRBJ2-1	-	CAWETGEADNEQFF	TGTGCCTGGGAAACAGGGGAGGCCGACAATGAGCAGTTCTTC
TRBV7-2	TRBJ1-1	-	CASRGARTEAFF	TGTGCCAGCAGGGGGGCCAGAACTGAAGCTTTCTTT
TRBV7-9	TRBJ2-7	TRBD1	CASSQHRQGNEQYF	TGTGCCAGCAGCCAACACAGACAGGGTAACGAGCAGTACTTC
TRBV6-6	TRBJ2-3	TRBD2	CAIQRGSTDTQYF	TGTGCCATCCAGCGGGGAAGCACAGATACGCAGTATTTT
TRBV18	TRBJ1-4	-	CASSPRDLAATNEKLFF	TGTGCCAGCTCACCACGGGACTTAGCTGCAACTAATGAAAAACTGTTTTTT
TRBV15	TRBJ1-5	TRBD1	CATSRDGTGTVFSSTDQPQHF	TGTGCCACCAGCAGAGATGGAACCGGGACAGTCTTTTCTTCGACCGATCAGCCCCAGCATTTT
TRBV6-1	TRBJ2-7	TRBD2	CASGGTSTLAYF	TGTGCCAGCGGCGGGACTAGCACTCTTGCGTACTTC
TRBV19	TRBJ2-2	-	CASRQQGRPGTGELFF	TGTGCCAGTAGGCAACAGGGACGGCCCGGGACCGGGGAGCTGTTTTTT
TRBV18	TRBJ1-1	TRBD1	CASSPQGAMNTEAFF	TGTGCCAGCTCGCCCCAGGGGGCTATGAACACTGAAGCTTTCTTT
TRBV6-1	TRBJ2-3	TRBD1	CASTGTGVGGGTQYF	TGTGCCAGCACCGGGACAGGGGTCGGGGGGGGTACGCAGTATTTT
TRBV6-5	TRBJ2-1	-	CASRSGHKDEQFF	TGTGCCAGCCGGTCAGGGCATAAGGATGAGCAGTTCTTC
TRBV29-1	TRBJ2-1	TRBD2	CSALFGGDYNEQFF	TGCAGCGCGTTATTTGGGGGGGACTACAATGAGCAGTTCTTC
TRBV6-6	TRBJ2-7	TRBD2	CASRPSGGAISYEQYF	TGTGCCAGCAGACCCTCCGGGGGGGCGATCTCCTACGAGCAGTACTTC